In its sample, the clone carrying this TCR beta chain was seen once. The antigen is not known. The repertoire was sequenced with immunoSEQ multiplex PCR; TCRdb's copy has only in-frame clones and lacks some. The sample holds tens of thousands of clones, around 65% seen once. The sample comes from a study of cytotoxic CD8 clonotypes in ibrutinib-treated CLL. The germline gives CDR1 MNHEY, CDR2 SMNVEV (reference sequence). There are 16 residues in the CDR3. J was trimmed by 3 bases and V by 3 bases; bases with no gene match: 8. Study-wide points: Sustained-remission patients were sampled at one set of times and progressing patients at different ones. Clonality went higher at ibrutinib response and then dropped back toward baseline at progression.

The sequence came from a human donor with chronic lymphocytic leukemia. The specimen comprised PBMCs, sampled after 12 months of ibrutinib treatment. The rearrangement joins TRBV27 to TRBJ2-3, with 8 bases identical to TRBD1. The CDR3 DNA is TGTGCCAGCAGTTTGGGGACAGGTATTTTGACAGATACGCAGTATTTT. This codes for CASSLGTGILTDTQYF.